Listed below are T cell receptor beta chains from one sample, sequenced in a study of OX40 agonist ivuxolimab in advanced cancers. The repertoire was sequenced with immunoSEQ multiplex PCR; TCRdb's copy has only in-frame clones and lacks some. The sample holds about 42,000 clones, 65% to 90% seen once. This specimen was CD4+ or CD8+ T cells sorted from blood, taken in a trial of the OX40 agonist ivuxolimab. The receptor set was obtained from an adult with an advanced solid tumor such as melanoma, head and neck, liver or kidney cancer. The CDR3 runs from the conserved cysteine through the conserved F or W.

v_call cdr3_aa
TRBV6-1 CASSEGDTYGYTF
TRBV7-9 CASSLGTAYEQYF
TRBV7-6 CATGQGDTGELFF
TRBV13 CASTQLRVGRVQETQYF
TRBV7-9 CASSPPSDEQFF
TRBV27 CASSLVAGSYGYTF
TRBV21-1 CASSSPCSGGLSFYEQYF
TRBV7-4 CASSLVGNQPQHF
TRBV19 CASSITSGRAYNEQFF
TRBV6-6 CASSYGGSSTDEQFF
TRBV7-6 CASSEAGTTQETQYF
TRBV9 CASSAVNTEAFF
TRBV7-5 CARSPLGREQYF
TRBV7-9 CASSHRRGSSYNEQFF
TRBV7-8 CASSQLGHSGYNEQFF
TRBV7-6 CASSLEDEQYF
TRBV5-4 CASSLRGGGYGYTF
TRBV4-1 CASSQIVGIYGYTF
TRBV6-5 CASSPGVYNEQFF
TRBV28 CASSPTQVFLSGNTIYF
TRBV7-2 CASSLVLRTKLGDEQFF
TRBV27 CASKAPFHRDRVITGELFF
TRBV25-1 CASTDGSVAEAFF
TRBV2 CASSEDEDEQYF
TRBV28 CASSSPNLQGIMAGNTIYF
TRBV27 CASSLTGVEAFF
TRBV2 CASSAGLRANEKLFF
TRBV19 CASSIGGGGNTEAFF
TRBV5-6 CASSFRDSTGELFF
TRBV15 CATSTPRETGQPQHF
TRBV5-5 CASSSVLNTEAFF
TRBV6-1 CATSAEQYF
TRBV27 CASSWDRGIEAFF
TRBV5-1 CASKTGLGGEQYF
TRBV13 CASSLEGGQIYEQYF
TRBV4-3 CASSQIDGRRYEQYF
TRBV7-9 CASSLRAGTTDTQYF
TRBV7-9 CARPGHSYEQYF
TRBV5-1 CASSYTGAHEQYF
TRBV29-1 CSVPLWDRVFYGYTF
TRBV13 CASSSGTGVYEQYF
TRBV15 CATSRGLAGGVSEQFF
TRBV4-3 CASSQGREVDTQYF
TRBV7-9 CASSMVAGTDTQYF
TRBV29-1 CSPEGVDGYTF
TRBV6-5 CASSYSWGLNTEAFF
TRBV5-4 CASSLNPGNTEAFF
TRBV7-9 CASSFRTGWDEQFF
TRBV6-5 CASGTAEAFF
TRBV7-6 CASSRGGGNQPQHF
TRBV11-2 CASSLEVAGGSGEQFF
TRBV15 CATSRLAGGTDTQYF
TRBV5-1 CASSPMGQGRNQPQHF